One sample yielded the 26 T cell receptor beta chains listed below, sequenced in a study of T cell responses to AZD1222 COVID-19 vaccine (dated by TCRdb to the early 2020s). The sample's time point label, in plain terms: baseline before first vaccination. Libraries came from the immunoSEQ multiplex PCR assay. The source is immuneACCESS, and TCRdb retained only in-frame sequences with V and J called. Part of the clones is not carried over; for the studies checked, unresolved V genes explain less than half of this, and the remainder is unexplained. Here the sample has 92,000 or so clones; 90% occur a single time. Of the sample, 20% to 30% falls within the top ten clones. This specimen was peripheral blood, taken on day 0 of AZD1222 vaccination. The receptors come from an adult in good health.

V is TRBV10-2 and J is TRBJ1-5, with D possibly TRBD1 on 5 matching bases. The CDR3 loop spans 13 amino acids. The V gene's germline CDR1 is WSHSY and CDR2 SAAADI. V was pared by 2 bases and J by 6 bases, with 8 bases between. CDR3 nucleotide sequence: TGCGCCAGCAGTGAGAAGGGGACTCAGCCCCAGCATTTT. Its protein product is CASSEKGTQPQHF.

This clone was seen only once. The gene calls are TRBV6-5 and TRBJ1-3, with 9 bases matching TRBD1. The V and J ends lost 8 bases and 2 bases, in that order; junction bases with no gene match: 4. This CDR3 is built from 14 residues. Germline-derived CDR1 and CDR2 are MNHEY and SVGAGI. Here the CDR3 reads CASQRTGAGNTIYF. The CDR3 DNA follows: TGTGCCAGCCAAAGGACAGGGGCTGGAAACACCATATATTTT.

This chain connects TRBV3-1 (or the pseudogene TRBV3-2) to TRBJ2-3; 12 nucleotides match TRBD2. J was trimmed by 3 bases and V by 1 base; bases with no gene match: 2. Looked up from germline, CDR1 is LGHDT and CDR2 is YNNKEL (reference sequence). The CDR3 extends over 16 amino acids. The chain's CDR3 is CASSQGTSGTTDTQYF. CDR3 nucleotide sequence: TGTGCCAGCAGCCAAGGGACTAGCGGGACTACAGATACGCAGTATTTT.

The CDR3 DNA follows: TGTGCCAGCAGCCGCTACGGACAGGGGTTGGCTAGCGGGGGCTACGAGCAGTACTTC. This encodes CASSRYGQGLASGGYEQYF. This rearrangement joins TRBV7-8 to TRBJ2-7; D might be TRBD2 (10 bases). The CDR3 consists of 19 residues. V lost 5 bases and J 3 bases, leaving 29 bases between the germline ends. Looked up from germline, CDR1 is SGHVS and CDR2 is FQNEAQ.

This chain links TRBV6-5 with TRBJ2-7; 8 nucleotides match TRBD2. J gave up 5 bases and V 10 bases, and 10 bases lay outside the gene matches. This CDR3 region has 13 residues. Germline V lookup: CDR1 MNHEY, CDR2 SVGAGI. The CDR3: CATLTDGGDEQYF. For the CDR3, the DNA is TGTGCCACCCTAACGGACGGGGGGGACGAGCAGTACTTC.

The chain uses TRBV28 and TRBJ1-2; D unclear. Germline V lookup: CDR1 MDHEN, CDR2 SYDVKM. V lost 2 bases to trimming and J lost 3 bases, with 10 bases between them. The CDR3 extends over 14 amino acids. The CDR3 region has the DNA TGTGCCAGCAGTTTAGAACAGTCCGACTATGGCTACACCTTC. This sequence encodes CASSLEQSDYGYTF.

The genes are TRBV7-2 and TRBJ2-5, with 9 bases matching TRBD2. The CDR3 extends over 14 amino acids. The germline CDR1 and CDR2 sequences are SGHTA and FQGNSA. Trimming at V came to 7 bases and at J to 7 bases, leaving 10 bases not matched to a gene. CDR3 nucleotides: TGTGCCAGCACCGGACAAGCGGGAGGTGGGACCCAGTACTTC. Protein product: CASTGQAGGGTQYF.

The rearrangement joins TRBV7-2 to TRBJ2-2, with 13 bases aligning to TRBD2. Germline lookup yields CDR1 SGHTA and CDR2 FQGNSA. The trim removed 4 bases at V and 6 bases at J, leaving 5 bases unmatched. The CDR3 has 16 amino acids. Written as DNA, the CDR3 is TGTGCCAGCAGCTCGACTAGCGGGGGGACCCCCGGGGAGCTGTTTTTT. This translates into CASSSTSGGTPGELFF. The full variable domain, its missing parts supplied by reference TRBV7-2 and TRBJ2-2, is GAGVSQSPSNKVTEKGKDVELRCDPISGHTALYWYRQSLGQGLEFLIYFQGNSAPDKSGLPSDRFSAERTGGSVSTLTIQRTQQEDSAVYLCASSSTSGGTPGELFFGEGSRLTVL.

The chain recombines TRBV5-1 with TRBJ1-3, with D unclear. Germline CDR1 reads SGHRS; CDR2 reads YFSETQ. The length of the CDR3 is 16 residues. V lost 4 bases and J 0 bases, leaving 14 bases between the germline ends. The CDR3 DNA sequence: TGCGCCAGCAGCCCTATAACGGGAAGCTCTGGAAACACCATATATTTT. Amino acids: CASSPITGSSGNTIYF. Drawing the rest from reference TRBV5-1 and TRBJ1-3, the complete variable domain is KAGVTQTPRYLIKTRGQQVTLSCSPISGHRSVSWYQQTPGQGLQFLFEYFSETQRNKGNFPGRFSGRQFSNSRSEMNVSTLELGDSALYLCASSPITGSSGNTIYFGEGSWLTVV.

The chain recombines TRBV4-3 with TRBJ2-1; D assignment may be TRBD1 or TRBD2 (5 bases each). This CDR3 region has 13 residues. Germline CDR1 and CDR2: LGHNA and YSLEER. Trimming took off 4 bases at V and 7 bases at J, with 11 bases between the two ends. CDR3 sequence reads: CASSPLAGNEQFF. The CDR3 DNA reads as TGCGCCAGCAGCCCTCTAGCAGGGAATGAGCAGTTCTTC.

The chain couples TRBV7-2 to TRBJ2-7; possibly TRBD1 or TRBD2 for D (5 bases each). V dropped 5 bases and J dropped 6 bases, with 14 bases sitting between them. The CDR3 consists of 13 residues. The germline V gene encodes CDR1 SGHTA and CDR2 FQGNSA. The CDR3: CASSRTRGSEQYF. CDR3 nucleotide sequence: TGTGCCAGCAGCCGAACTAGGGGTAGCGAGCAGTACTTC.

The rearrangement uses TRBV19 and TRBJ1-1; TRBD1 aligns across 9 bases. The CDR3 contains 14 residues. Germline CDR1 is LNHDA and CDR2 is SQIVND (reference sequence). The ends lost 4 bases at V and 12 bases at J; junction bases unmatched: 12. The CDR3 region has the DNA TGTGCCAGTAGTACATCCGGGACAGGGCTTTATACTTTCTTT. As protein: CASSTSGTGLYTFF.

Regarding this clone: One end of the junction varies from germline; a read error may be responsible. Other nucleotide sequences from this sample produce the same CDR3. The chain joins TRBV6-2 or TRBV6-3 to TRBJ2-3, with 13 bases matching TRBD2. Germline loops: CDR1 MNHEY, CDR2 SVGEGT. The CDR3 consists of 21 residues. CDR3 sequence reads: CASSYFGLAGVNGGDTDTQYF. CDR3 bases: TGTGCCAGCAGTTACTTCGGACTAGCGGGAGTTAACGGTGGTGACACAGATACGCAATATTTT.

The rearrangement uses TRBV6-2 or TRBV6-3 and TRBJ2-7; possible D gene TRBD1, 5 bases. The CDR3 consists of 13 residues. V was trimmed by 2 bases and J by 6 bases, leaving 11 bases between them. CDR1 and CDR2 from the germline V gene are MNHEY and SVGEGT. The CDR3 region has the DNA TGTGCCAGCAGTTACGCAGGGCCTGGCGAGCAGTACTTC. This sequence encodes CASSYAGPGEQYF.

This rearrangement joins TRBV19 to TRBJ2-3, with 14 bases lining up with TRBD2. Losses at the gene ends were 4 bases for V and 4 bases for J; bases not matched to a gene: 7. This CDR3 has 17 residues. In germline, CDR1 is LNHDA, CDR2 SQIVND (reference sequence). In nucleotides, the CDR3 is TGTGCCAGTAGTACCCCTGGGACTAGCGGGAGACCAGATACGCAGTATTTT. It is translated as CASSTPGTSGRPDTQYF.

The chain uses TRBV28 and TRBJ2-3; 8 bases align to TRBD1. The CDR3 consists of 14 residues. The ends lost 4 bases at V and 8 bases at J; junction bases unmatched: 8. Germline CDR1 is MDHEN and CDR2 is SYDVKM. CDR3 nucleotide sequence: TGTGCCAGCAGTTCCCCGGCAGGGGGCTTTACGCAGTATTTT. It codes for CASSSPAGGFTQYF. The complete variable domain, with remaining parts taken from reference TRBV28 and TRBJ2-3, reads DVKVTQSSRYLVKRTGEKVFLECVQDMDHENMFWYRQDPGLGLRLIYFSYDVKMKEKGDIPEGYSVSREKKERFSLILESASTNQTSMYLCASSSPAGGFTQYFGPGTRLTVL.

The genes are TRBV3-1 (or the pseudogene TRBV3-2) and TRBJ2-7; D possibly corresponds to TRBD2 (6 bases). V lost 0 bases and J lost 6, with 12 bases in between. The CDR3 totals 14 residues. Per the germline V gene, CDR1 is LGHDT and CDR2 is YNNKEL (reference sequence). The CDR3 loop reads CASSQDQQGGEQYF. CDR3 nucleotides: TGTGCCAGCAGCCAAGATCAGCAGGGAGGCGAGCAGTACTTC.

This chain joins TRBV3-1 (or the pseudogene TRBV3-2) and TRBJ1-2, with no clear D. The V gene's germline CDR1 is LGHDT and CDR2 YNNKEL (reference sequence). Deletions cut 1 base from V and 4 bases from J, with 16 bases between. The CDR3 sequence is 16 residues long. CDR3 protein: CASSQGGTSQPYGYTF. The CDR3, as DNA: TGTGCCAGCAGCCAAGGTGGTACAAGCCAACCCTATGGCTACACCTTC.

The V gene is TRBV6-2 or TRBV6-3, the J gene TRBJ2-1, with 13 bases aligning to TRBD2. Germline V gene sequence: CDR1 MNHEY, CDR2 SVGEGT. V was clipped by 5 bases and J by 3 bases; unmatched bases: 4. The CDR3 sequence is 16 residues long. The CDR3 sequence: CASSRTSGGIYNEQFF. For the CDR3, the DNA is TGTGCCAGCAGTCGGACTAGCGGGGGTATCTACAATGAGCAGTTCTTC.

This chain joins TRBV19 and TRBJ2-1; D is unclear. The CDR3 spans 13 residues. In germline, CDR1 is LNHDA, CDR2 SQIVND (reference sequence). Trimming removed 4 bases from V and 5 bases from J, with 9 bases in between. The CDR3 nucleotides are TGTGCCAGTAGTAAGTTGCAGGACAATGAGCAGTTCTTC. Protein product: CASSKLQDNEQFF.

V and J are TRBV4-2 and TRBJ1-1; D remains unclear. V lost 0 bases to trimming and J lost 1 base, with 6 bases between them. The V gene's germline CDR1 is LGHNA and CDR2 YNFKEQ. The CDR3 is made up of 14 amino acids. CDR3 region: CASSQDVGNTEAFF. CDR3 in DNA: TGTGCCAGCAGCCAAGATGTGGGGAACACTGAAGCTTTCTTT.

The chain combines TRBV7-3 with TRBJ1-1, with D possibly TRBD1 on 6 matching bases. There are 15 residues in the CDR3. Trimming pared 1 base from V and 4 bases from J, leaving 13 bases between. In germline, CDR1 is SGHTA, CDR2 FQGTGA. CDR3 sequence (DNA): TGTGCCAGCAGCTTAAGTGGGGGGCTAGGCACTGAAGCTTTCTTT. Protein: CASSLSGGLGTEAFF.

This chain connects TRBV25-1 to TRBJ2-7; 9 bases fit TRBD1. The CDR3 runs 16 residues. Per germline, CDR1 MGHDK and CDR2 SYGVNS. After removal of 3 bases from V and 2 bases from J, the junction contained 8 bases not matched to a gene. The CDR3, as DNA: TGTGCCAGCAGTGATCCCGGACAGGGGATTCCCTACGAGCAGTACTTC. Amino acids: CASSDPGQGIPYEQYF.

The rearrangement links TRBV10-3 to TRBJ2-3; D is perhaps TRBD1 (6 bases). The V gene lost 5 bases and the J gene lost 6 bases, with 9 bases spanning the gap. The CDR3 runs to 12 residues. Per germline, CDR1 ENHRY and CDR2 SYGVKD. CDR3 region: CAISQGSDTQYF. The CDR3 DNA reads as TGTGCCATCAGTCAGGGGTCGGATACGCAGTATTTT.

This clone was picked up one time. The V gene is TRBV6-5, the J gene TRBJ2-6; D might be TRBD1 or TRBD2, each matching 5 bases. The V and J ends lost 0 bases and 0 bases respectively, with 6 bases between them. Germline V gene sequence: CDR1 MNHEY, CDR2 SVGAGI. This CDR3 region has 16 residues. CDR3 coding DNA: TGTGCCAGCAGTTACTCGGGGGACTCTGGGGCCAACGTCCTGACTTTC. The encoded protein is CASSYSGDSGANVLTF.

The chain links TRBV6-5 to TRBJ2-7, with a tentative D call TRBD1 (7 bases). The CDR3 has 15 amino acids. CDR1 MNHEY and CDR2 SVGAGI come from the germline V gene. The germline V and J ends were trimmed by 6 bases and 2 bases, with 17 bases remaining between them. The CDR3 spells CASSPRGRSTYEQYF. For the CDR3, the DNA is TGTGCCAGCAGCCCCAGGGGGAGGTCCACCTACGAGCAGTACTTC.